This passage covers 24 T cell receptor beta chains from one sample sequenced in a study of blood T cell repertoires in COVID-19. Profiled with immunoSEQ multiplex PCR; TCRdb holds only in-frame clones, not every one. Among 110,000 or so clones listed, 84% were seen once. The sequencing sample was made of peripheral blood. The receptors were gathered from a woman aged 35 to 49 with acute or convalescent COVID-19.

The chain joins TRBV18 to TRBJ2-1; weak D call: TRBD2 (5 bases). Looked up from germline, CDR1 is KGHSH and CDR2 is LQKENI. V shed 1 base and J shed 6 bases, with 13 bases lying between them. This CDR3 region has 15 residues. CDR3 amino acids: CASSPQLGYPNEQFF. Here the CDR3 DNA reads TGTGCCAGCTCACCACAACTAGGTTACCCCAATGAGCAGTTCTTC.

The chain couples TRBV5-1 to TRBJ2-7; 7 positions agree with TRBD1. The J segment lost 5 bases and the V segment lost 4 bases, leaving 3 bases of the junction unmatched. The germline V gene encodes CDR1 SGHRS and CDR2 YFSETQ. The CDR3 is made up of 12 amino acids. Here the CDR3 reads CASSQDRDEQYF. The CDR3 DNA is TGCGCCAGCAGCCAAGACAGGGACGAGCAGTACTTC.

The chain carries TRBV2 and TRBJ1-5; D is unresolved. CDR3 length: 14 residues. V dropped 1 base and J dropped 6 bases, with 10 bases sitting between them. Germline V gene sequence: CDR1 SNHLY, CDR2 FYNNEI. As DNA, the CDR3 is TGTGCCAGCAGTGAAGGGAGACCGGGTCAGCCCCAGCATTTT. It is translated as CASSEGRPGQPQHF.

The chain employs TRBV5-1 and TRBJ1-1, with a tentative D call TRBD1 (5 bases). The germline V gene has CDR1 SGHRS and CDR2 YFSETQ. The CDR3 loop spans 17 amino acids. V lost 0 bases and J lost 1, with 16 bases in between. CDR3 loop: CASSLVSQGRRNTEAFF. The DNA for the CDR3 is TGCGCCAGCAGCTTGGTAAGTCAGGGAAGGAGGAACACTGAAGCTTTCTTT.

The chain joins TRBV7-2 to TRBJ2-3; 8 bases align to TRBD2. J was trimmed by 4 bases and V by 2 bases; bases with no gene match: 5. The germline V gene has CDR1 SGHTA and CDR2 FQGNSA. The length of the CDR3 is 15 residues. CDR3: CASSLSGGPSDTQYF. DNA for the CDR3: TGTGCCAGCAGCTTATCGGGGGGGCCGTCAGATACGCAGTATTTT.

This sequence joins TRBV7-9 and TRBJ1-2; TRBD1 agrees at 9 bases. J was trimmed by 4 bases and V by 6 bases; bases with no gene match: 6. The germline gives CDR1 SEHNR, CDR2 FQNEAQ (reference sequence). This CDR3 contains 14 residues. The CDR3 is CASSRQGVGYGYTF. For the CDR3, the DNA is TGTGCCAGCAGTAGACAGGGGGTGGGCTATGGCTACACCTTC. The full variable domain, in which reference TRBV7-9 and TRBJ1-2 provide the parts outside the CDR3, is DTGVSQNPRHKITKRGQNVTFRCDPISEHNRLYWYRQTLGQGPEFLTYFQNEAQLEKSRLLSDRFSAERPKGSFSTLEIQRTEQGDSAMYLCASSRQGVGYGYTFGSGTRLTVV.

J is TRBJ2-5 and V is TRBV3-1 (or the pseudogene TRBV3-2); 9 bases are a match to TRBD1. J lost 3 bases, V lost 6 bases, and 5 bases had no gene match. Germline CDR1 is LGHDT and CDR2 is YNNKEL (reference sequence). The CDR3 sequence is 14 residues long. The CDR3 region has the DNA TGTGCCAGCAGGCCGACAGGGGGGAAAGAGACCCAGTACTTC. This codes for CASRPTGGKETQYF.

CDR3 sequence (DNA): TGTGCCAGCAGTCGCGGGGGGGCCCGGACCGGGGAGCTGTTTTTT. Protein sequence: CASSRGGARTGELFF. The chain joins TRBV6-5 to TRBJ2-2; TRBD2 aligns across 9 bases. J was trimmed by 5 bases and V by 5 bases; bases with no gene match: 6. The CDR3 contains 15 residues. Germline CDR1 MNHEY, CDR2 SVGAGI.

This clone turned up a few times. This chain connects TRBV18 to TRBJ1-3; D uncertain. This CDR3 is 14 amino acids long. V lost 0 bases and J 4 bases, leaving 7 bases between the germline ends. Germline V lookup: CDR1 KGHSH, CDR2 LQKENI. CDR3 bases: TGTGCCAGCTCACCACCGTCCGGGGGAAACACCATATATTTT. It yields the protein CASSPPSGGNTIYF.

This chain joins TRBV7-2 and TRBJ2-7; 9 positions agree with TRBD2. This CDR3 contains 19 residues. Per the germline V gene, CDR1 is SGHTA and CDR2 is FQGNSA. V was pared by 6 bases and J by 4 bases, with 22 bases of the junction left unmatched. This chain's CDR3 is CASRPPLVLRRGGRYEQYF. The CDR3 nucleotides read TGTGCCAGCAGACCCCCTTTAGTCTTGCGGCGGGGGGGCAGGTACGAGCAGTACTTC. The full variable domain, with the rest looked up from reference TRBV7-2 and TRBJ2-7, is GAGVSQSPSNKVTEKGKDVELRCDPISGHTALYWYRQSLGQGLEFLIYFQGNSAPDKSGLPSDRFSAERTGGSVSTLTIQRTQQEDSAVYLCASRPPLVLRRGGRYEQYFGPGTRLTVT.

This clone has a handful of counts. The V call is TRBV18, the J call TRBJ2-3; D remains ambiguous. The CDR3 has 13 residues. V shed 2 bases and J shed 2 bases, with 5 bases lying between them. CDR1 and CDR2 (germline): KGHSH, LQKENI. The CDR3 nucleotides read TGTGCCAGCTCACCAGAGATCACAGATACGCAGTATTTT. It translates to CASSPEITDTQYF.

The chain recombines TRBV19 with TRBJ2-7, with D uncertain. Trimming removed 4 bases from V and 2 bases from J, with 9 bases in between. Germline lookup yields CDR1 LNHDA and CDR2 SQIVND (reference sequence). This CDR3 spans 13 amino acids. The CDR3 bases are TGTGCCAGTAGTAAACCGACAACCTACGAGCAGTACTTC. As protein: CASSKPTTYEQYF.

CDR3 region: CASSYGGTSGNTIYF. The CDR3 DNA reads as TGTGCCAGCAGTTACGGAGGTACCTCTGGAAACACCATATATTTT. J is TRBJ1-3 and V is TRBV6-5; D is unresolved. Trimming shortened V by 2 bases and J by 0 bases, and 8 bases separated the two germline ends. CDR1 and CDR2 from the germline V gene are MNHEY and SVGAGI. This CDR3 has 15 residues.

In its sample, this clone was seen a few times. This chain links TRBV6-2 or TRBV6-3 with TRBJ1-2, with 7 bases that match TRBD1. The CDR3 loop spans 13 amino acids. The J segment lost 5 bases and the V segment lost 6 bases, leaving 6 bases of the junction unmatched. Germline assignment: CDR1 MNHEY and CDR2 SVGEGT. CDR3 amino acids: CASSRDSTYGYTF. The CDR3 DNA reads as TGTGCCAGCAGCCGGGACAGTACTTATGGCTACACCTTC.

The chain recombines TRBV6-2 or TRBV6-3 with TRBJ1-1; D is possibly TRBD1 (5 bases). This CDR3 contains 15 residues. V was trimmed by 5 bases and J by 1 base, leaving 14 bases between them. Germline V lookup: CDR1 MNHEY, CDR2 SVGEGT. Here the CDR3 reads CASSSQGVSNTEAFF. The CDR3 region has the DNA TGTGCCAGCAGTAGCCAGGGCGTTTCGAACACTGAAGCTTTCTTT.

The chain combines TRBV6-1 with TRBJ1-1; D remains ambiguous. Germline V CDR1 and CDR2: MNHNS, SASEGT. The ends were cut back, 2 bases at V and 6 bases at J, with 7 bases in the middle. The CDR3 has 12 amino acids. The CDR3: CASSERGPEAFF. For the CDR3, the DNA is TGTGCCAGCAGTGAACGAGGGCCTGAAGCTTTCTTT.

The V call is TRBV5-1, the J call TRBJ1-1; tentative D call: TRBD1 (5 bases). The CDR3 is 15 residues long. Germline loops: CDR1 SGHRS, CDR2 YFSETQ. V lost 0 bases to trimming and J lost 1 base, with 10 bases between them. The CDR3 DNA sequence: TGCGCCAGCAGCTTGGTGACAGCCCCGAACACTGAAGCTTTCTTT. Encoded protein: CASSLVTAPNTEAFF.

In nucleotides, the CDR3 is TGTGCCAGCAGTTACGGGACAGTCGCCTCCTACGAGCAGTACTTC. It specifies CASSYGTVASYEQYF. The chain combines TRBV6-6 with TRBJ2-7; 7 bases are shared with TRBD1. The germline V gene has CDR1 MNHNY and CDR2 SVGAGI (reference sequence). This CDR3 has 15 amino acids. With 2 bases clipped from V and 0 bases from J, the junction kept 4 bases outside the gene matches.

This clone was detected once. This chain joins TRBV2 and TRBJ1-2; 9 nucleotides line up with TRBD1. The CDR3 runs to 15 residues. J lost 0 bases, V lost 6 bases, and 5 bases had no gene match. The V gene's germline CDR1 is SNHLY and CDR2 FYNNEI. This CDR3 reads CASRARDRANYGYTF. DNA of the CDR3: TGTGCCAGCAGAGCCAGGGACAGGGCTAACTATGGCTACACCTTC.

The chain is built from TRBV12-3 or TRBV12-4 and TRBJ2-2; a weak D match, TRBD2 (6 bases). V was trimmed by 7 bases and J by 6 bases, leaving 12 bases between them. The CDR3 contains 13 residues. Here the CDR3 DNA reads TGTGCCAGCAATAACCGGGGGTCCGGGGAGCTGTTTTTT. It specifies CASNNRGSGELFF.

Notes on this clone: Other DNA sequences in this sample translate to the same CDR3. This chain links TRBV5-1 with TRBJ1-1, with a possible D match to TRBD1 (5 bases). V lost 1 base to trimming and J lost 1 base, with 8 bases between them. The CDR3 is made up of 14 amino acids. CDR1 and CDR2 (germline): SGHRS, YFSETQ. CDR3 bases: TGCGCCAGCAGCTTGACCACAGGGAACACTGAAGCTTTCTTT. It specifies CASSLTTGNTEAFF.

The J gene is TRBJ1-2, the V gene TRBV6-5, with 9 bases identical to TRBD1. V dropped 7 bases and J dropped 8; count of bases not matched to a gene: 11. Germline CDR1 MNHEY, CDR2 SVGAGI. The CDR3 extends over 14 amino acids. The CDR3 sequence: CASTFPGQGGGYTF. In DNA form, the CDR3 reads TGTGCCAGCACCTTCCCGGGACAGGGTGGCGGCTACACCTTC.

The V and J genes are TRBV14 and TRBJ1-2; 8 nucleotides agree with TRBD1. Trimming removed 3 bases from V and 6 bases from J; junction bases left unmatched: 9. The CDR3 is 15 amino acids. Germline V CDR1 and CDR2: SGHDN, FVKESK. CDR3 DNA sequence: TGTGCCAGCAGCCATGGAGCGGGACAGGCTCATGGCTACACCTTC. It yields the protein CASSHGAGQAHGYTF.

The rearrangement joins TRBV30 to TRBJ1-2; D is possibly TRBD1 (5 bases). Trimming took off 3 bases at V and 5 bases at J, with 16 bases between the two ends. CDR1 is GTSNPN, CDR2 SVGIG, per germline (reference sequence). The CDR3 is 14 amino acids. DNA of the CDR3: TGTGCCTGGAGCCACGCAGGGTTTGGATATGGCTACACCTTC. Translated: CAWSHAGFGYGYTF.